Below, 28 T cell receptor beta chains from the same sample are listed, as sequenced in a study of shared clonotypes between healthy human individuals. The method was immunoSEQ multiplex PCR; TCRdb's version includes in-frame clones alone and lacks a portion of them. The data contain around 990,000 clones, approximately 75% of them singletons. Sequencing was done on a sample of memory CD4+ T cells from PBMCs. The subset: CD45RA-negative fraction. The receptors stem from a man between 18 and 35 years old in good health. Some clones in this sample may be carry-over from other donors' samples.

The chain joins TRBV5-1 to TRBJ2-7, with TRBD2 matching 8 bases. Trimming at V came to 4 bases and at J to 4 bases, leaving 7 bases not matched to a gene. CDR3 length equals 14 residues. Germline CDR1 and CDR2: SGHRS and YFSETQ. CDR3 loop: CASSLTSGTYEQYF. The CDR3 nucleotides read TGCGCCAGCAGCCTCACTAGCGGAACATACGAGCAGTACTTC.

The V call is TRBV15, the J call TRBJ2-6; a weak D match, TRBD2 (5 bases). This CDR3 spans 17 amino acids. Trimming removed 0 bases at V and 0 bases at J, with 9 bases between. Germline values: CDR1 LNHNV, CDR2 YYDKDF (reference sequence). CDR3 DNA: TGTGCCACCAGCAGAGATCAGCGGTACTCTGGGGCCAACGTCCTGACTTTC. Protein sequence: CATSRDQRYSGANVLTF.

V is TRBV28 and J is TRBJ1-2, with no clear D. V lost 3 bases and J 8 bases, leaving 10 bases between the germline ends. This CDR3 is built from 12 residues. CDR1 MDHEN and CDR2 SYDVKM come from the germline V gene. Written as DNA, the CDR3 is TGTGCCAGCAGTTTTAGGTTTCCCGGCTACACCTTC. Translating it yields CASSFRFPGYTF.

The J gene is TRBJ2-7, the V gene TRBV5-1; 9 bases agree with TRBD1. From germline, CDR1 is SGHRS and CDR2 YFSETQ. V trimming: 4 bases; J trimming: 1 base; junction bases outside the gene matches: 15. The CDR3 contains 18 residues. The CDR3 sequence is CASSPGQGALSQSYEQYF. The CDR3 nucleotides are TGCGCCAGCAGCCCGGGACAGGGAGCCTTATCACAATCCTACGAGCAGTACTTC. Full variable domain (rest looked up from reference TRBV5-1 and TRBJ2-7): KAGVTQTPRYLIKTRGQQVTLSCSPISGHRSVSWYQQTPGQGLQFLFEYFSETQRNKGNFPGRFSGRQFSNSRSEMNVSTLELGDSALYLCASSPGQGALSQSYEQYFGPGTRLTVT.

The chain links TRBV27 to TRBJ2-4; 9 bases fit TRBD1. Germline loops: CDR1 MNHEY, CDR2 SMNVEV (reference sequence). The CDR3 is 17 residues long. Unmatched junction bases numbered 8, after V lost 5 bases and J lost 0 bases. The CDR3 sequence is CASSQTTGGLAKNIQYF. In DNA, the CDR3 is TGTGCCAGCAGTCAGACGACAGGGGGTCTAGCCAAAAACATTCAGTACTTC.

Details on this clone: The junction differs from germline at one of its ends, possibly a read error. The chain joins TRBV5-6 to TRBJ2-2, with a possible D match to TRBD2 (6 bases). Germline V CDR1 and CDR2: SGHDT, YYEEEE. The CDR3 is 16 residues long. The DNA of the CDR3 is TGTCCCAGCAGCCCCCGGGGGAGCGGCTACACCGGGGAGCTGTTTTTT. Translation: CPSSPRGSGYTGELFF.

The chain carries TRBV7-2 and TRBJ1-6; D not certain. This CDR3 is built from 15 residues. From germline, CDR1 is SGHTA and CDR2 FQGNSA. Trimming removed 4 bases at V and 9 bases at J, with 16 bases between. The CDR3 spells CASSSLPDSGSPLHF. The CDR3 DNA reads TGTGCCAGCAGCTCCCTCCCCGACTCGGGTTCACCCCTCCACTTT.

This clone was counted many times. This sequence joins TRBV2 and TRBJ2-2, with D perhaps matching TRBD1 (6 bases). Germline V gene data show CDR1 as SNHLY and CDR2 as FYNNEI. Trimming took 4 bases from V and 2 from J, leaving 11 bases between them. This CDR3 contains 15 residues. The CDR3 DNA reads TGTGCCAGCAGTGTGGGGACAAGTAACACCGGGGAGCTGTTTTTT. Protein product: CASSVGTSNTGELFF.

The CDR3 DNA follows: TGTGCCAGCAGTATCCCTGGGACGGGACAAGAGACCCAGTACTTC. Its translation: CASSIPGTGQETQYF. The chain uses TRBV28 and TRBJ2-5; D assignment may be TRBD1 or TRBD2 (5 bases each). There are 15 residues in the CDR3. Germline V gene data show CDR1 as MDHEN and CDR2 as SYDVKM. The V end was cut by 5 bases, the J end by 2 bases, with 15 bases between.

The rearrangement joins TRBV27 to TRBJ2-1; the match to TRBD2 covers 9 bases. After removal of 2 bases from V and 8 bases from J, the junction contained 7 bases not matched to a gene. This CDR3 is built from 15 residues. CDR1 is MNHEY and CDR2 is SMNVEV in the germline V gene (reference sequence). Here the CDR3 reads CASSLEAGGLHEQFF. The CDR3 DNA follows: TGTGCCAGCAGTTTAGAAGCGGGAGGTTTACATGAGCAGTTCTTC.

The chain is built from TRBV28 and TRBJ1-1; no firm D call. The CDR3 length is 13 residues. Germline CDR1 is MDHEN and CDR2 is SYDVKM. V shed 6 bases and J shed 6 bases, with 14 bases lying between them. The CDR3 protein is CASSPVGWAEAFF. The CDR3 DNA sequence: TGTGCCAGCAGCCCCGTTGGATGGGCTGAAGCTTTCTTT.

The J gene is TRBJ2-3, the V gene TRBV25-1; D possibly uses TRBD1 or TRBD2 (5 bases each). Looked up from germline, CDR1 is MGHDK and CDR2 is SYGVNS. V gave up 7 bases and J gave up 4 bases, with 24 bases separating them. The CDR3 has 17 amino acids. The CDR3 sequence is CASTYPGAGFGADTQYF. The CDR3 DNA reads as TGTGCCAGCACCTACCCCGGGGCAGGATTCGGGGCAGATACGCAGTATTTT.

The table lists this clone with a count of one. The same CDR3 can be traced to other DNA sequences in this sample. The V gene is TRBV5-1, the J gene TRBJ2-4; the D gene is possibly TRBD2 (6 bases). The CDR3 is 16 amino acids. Germline values: CDR1 SGHRS, CDR2 YFSETQ. Trimming left V 3 bases short and J 0 bases short, with 13 bases between. In DNA form, the CDR3 reads TGCGCCAGCAGCTCAGACGGGGGACTAGCCAAAAACATTCAGTACTTC. It yields the protein CASSSDGGLAKNIQYF.

V usage is TRBV7-2 and J usage is TRBJ2-3, with D perhaps assigned TRBD1 or TRBD2 (5 bases each). The CDR3 runs 13 residues. Per the germline V gene, CDR1 is SGHTA and CDR2 is FQGNSA. Trimming took 8 bases from V and 1 from J, leaving 10 bases between them. Here the CDR3 reads CASGARGTDTQYF. In nucleotides, the CDR3 is TGTGCCAGCGGGGCGCGGGGCACAGATACGCAGTATTTT.

The chain couples TRBV13 to TRBJ2-1; possibly TRBD1 or TRBD2 for D (6 bases each). Germline CDR1 PRHDT, CDR2 FYEKMQ (reference sequence). The germline V and J ends were trimmed by 4 bases and 12 bases, with 19 bases remaining between them. The CDR3 covers 14 residues. The CDR3 sequence is CASSSRRGRPAQFF. DNA of the CDR3: TGTGCCAGCAGCTCGCGACGGGGGCGGCCCGCGCAGTTCTTC.

CDR3 bases: TGTGCCAGTAGTATAGGACAGCCGAACACTGAAGCTTTCTTT. Protein sequence: CASSIGQPNTEAFF. This chain links TRBV19 with TRBJ1-1; perhaps TRBD1 as D (5 bases). The CDR3 runs to 14 residues. Deletions cut 1 base from V and 1 base from J, with 7 bases between. Germline lookup yields CDR1 LNHDA and CDR2 SQIVND (reference sequence).

This sequence joins TRBV5-5 and TRBJ1-2; D not certain. This CDR3 has 18 amino acids. CDR1 and CDR2 from the germline V gene are SGHKS and YYEKEE (reference sequence). Between the trimmed V and J ends, which lost 1 base and 6 bases, there was a span of 25 bases. CDR3 sequence reads: CASSLSPARRVGKDGYTF. The DNA for the CDR3 is TGTGCCAGCAGCTTGTCCCCCGCCCGTCGGGTGGGGAAGGATGGCTACACCTTC.

The rearrangement links TRBV4-1 to TRBJ2-5; D not certain. CDR1 MGHRA and CDR2 YSYEKL come from the germline V gene. V was pared by 1 base and J by 0 bases, with 12 bases between. The CDR3 is 16 amino acids. The CDR3, as DNA: TGCGCCAGCAGCCAAGGAGACCCGGGCAACCAAGAGACCCAGTACTTC. Its translation: CASSQGDPGNQETQYF.

The rearrangement joins TRBV28 to TRBJ1-4; the D is unclear. The V gene lost 7 bases and the J gene lost 8 bases, with 11 bases spanning the gap. The length of the CDR3 is 12 residues. CDR1 and CDR2 from the germline V gene are MDHEN and SYDVKM. The CDR3 DNA follows: TGTGCCAGCACCCAGGCGGGCGAAAAACTGTTTTTT. This gives the protein CASTQAGEKLFF.

The chain is built from TRBV14 and TRBJ2-1; D gene unclear. V lost 1 base, J lost 12 bases, and 7 bases lay in between. In germline, CDR1 is SGHDN, CDR2 FVKESK. The CDR3 contains 11 residues. The CDR3 is CASSQAGGQFF. Written as DNA, the CDR3 is TGTGCCAGCAGCCAAGCCGGTGGGCAGTTCTTC.

Remarks on this clone: In the same sample, other DNA sequences code for this CDR3. The genes are TRBV18 and TRBJ2-1; 10 positions match TRBD2. The V gene's germline CDR1 is KGHSH and CDR2 LQKENI. The CDR3 spans 15 residues. The J segment lost 2 bases and the V segment lost 3 bases, leaving 1 base of the junction unmatched. DNA for the CDR3: TGTGCCAGCTCACCTCTAGCGGGAGCCTACAATGAGCAGTTCTTC. Its protein is CASSPLAGAYNEQFF.

This clone showed up just a few times. The genes are TRBV28 and TRBJ1-2; 8 bases are shared with TRBD1. From germline, CDR1 is MDHEN and CDR2 SYDVKM. The CDR3 runs to 15 residues. The trim removed 7 bases at V and 4 bases at J, leaving 11 bases unmatched. The chain's CDR3 is CASTKTRGLTYGYTF. The CDR3 nucleotides are TGTGCCAGCACGAAAACCAGGGGGCTTACCTATGGCTACACCTTC.

The chain combines TRBV5-6 with TRBJ1-1; D is unclear. The germline V and J ends were trimmed by 1 base and 3 bases, with 4 bases remaining between them. Germline V lookup: CDR1 SGHDT, CDR2 YYEEEE. The CDR3 is made up of 12 amino acids. The CDR3 DNA follows: TGTGCCAGCAGCTTGACAGACACTGAAGCTTTCTTT. Its protein is CASSLTDTEAFF.

This clone was seen more than once but under ten times. The chain couples TRBV5-5 to TRBJ2-2; 8 bases match TRBD2. The CDR3 extends over 15 amino acids. V dropped 6 bases and J dropped 2; count of bases not matched to a gene: 6. Per the germline V gene, CDR1 is SGHKS and CDR2 is YYEKEE (reference sequence). The CDR3 nucleotides read TGTGCCAGCACCAAACTAGCGGCAAACACCGGGGAGCTGTTTTTT. It yields the protein CASTKLAANTGELFF.

This clone has just a few counts. The V and J genes are TRBV25-1 and TRBJ2-2; TRBD1 matches at 8 bases. This CDR3 region has 14 residues. Trimming took 8 bases from V and 1 from J; bases not matched to a gene: 3. Germline CDR1 MGHDK, CDR2 SYGVNS. This CDR3 reads CASGDRMNTGELFF. The CDR3 bases are TGTGCCAGCGGGGACAGGATGAACACCGGGGAGCTGTTTTTT.

The V call is TRBV28, the J call TRBJ1-2; TRBD1 aligns across 8 bases. The V gene end was trimmed by 3 bases and the J gene end by 4 bases; junction bases not matched to a gene: 10. Germline lookup yields CDR1 MDHEN and CDR2 SYDVKM. This CDR3 is 16 amino acids long. CDR3 in amino acids: CASSFISTGGSYGYTF. CDR3 nucleotides: TGTGCCAGCAGTTTTATCTCAACAGGGGGAAGCTATGGCTACACCTTC.

V and J are TRBV6-1 and TRBJ1-1, with unresolved D. Germline CDR1 and CDR2: MNHNS and SASEGT. V gave up 6 bases and J gave up 0 bases, with 8 bases separating them. The CDR3 extends over 13 amino acids. The CDR3: CASRTHLNTEAFF. DNA of the CDR3: TGTGCCAGCAGGACACACCTGAACACTGAAGCTTTCTTT.

The chain carries TRBV28 and TRBJ2-5, with 10 bases lining up with TRBD1. The tail of the sequence fits TRBJ2-7 better, so the J call may be wrong. The CDR3 spans 14 residues. CDR1 is MDHEN and CDR2 is SYDVKM in the germline V gene. The CDR3: CASTSGTGVYEQYF. In nucleotides, the CDR3 is TGTGCCAGTACCTCCGGGACAGGGGTCTACGAGCAGTACTTC.